This TCR beta chain was profiled in a study of monozygotic twins with inflammatory bowel disease. With regard to this clonotype: Antigen unknown.

Using the 5' RACE reads, TCRdb records one entry per CDR3 protein without DNA. The table lists some 450,000 distinct CDR3 sequences. Germline V gives CDR1 MNHEY, CDR2 SMNVEV (reference sequence). This CDR3 contains 15 residues. Study-level points and caveats: Possibly because of limited power, concordant and discordant twins showed no difference in repertoire similarity. Among IBD patients, fewer clonotypes were shared with others than among healthy twins, especially with disease activity. Patient repertoire variability may have increased through differing immunosuppressive treatments.

This receptor was taken from a human donor with ulcerative colitis or Crohn's disease, or a healthy co-twin of an affected twin (not recorded which). Input material: blood. The chain couples TRBV27 to TRBJ2-3. CDR3 region: CASSLSTIRTDTQYF.